This T cell receptor beta chain comes out of a study of cytomegalovirus exposure and HLA in healthy donors. Study outcomes and limitations: Most sequenced TCRs were rare (though some public TCRs occurred in many donors). Clusters of TCRs from the first cohort tended to co-occur in the 100 to 150 validation repertoires (as a later analysis found).

CDR1 and CDR2 (germline): MNHEY, SMNVEV (reference sequence). With 6 bases clipped from V and 10 bases from J, the junction kept 10 bases outside the gene matches. The length of the CDR3 is 15 residues. Using immunoSEQ multiplex PCR, the repertoire was profiled, and TCRdb retains in-frame clones only, with some absent. Of 280,000 or so clones in the sample, around 89% are singletons; the top ten hold 0.92%. For this clone: Its target is not known.

The source is a woman younger than 35 in good health and CMV-seronegative. The chain employs TRBV27 and TRBJ1-6; 9 positions agree with TRBD1. Sequenced material: PBMCs. The CDR3, as DNA: TGTGCCAGCAGGAGATCCGGGACAGGGCACTCACCCCTCCACTTT. Translating it yields CASRRSGTGHSPLHF.